This entry lists 21 T cell receptor beta chains sequenced from one sample in a study of beta chain features in type 1 diabetes. Expressed TCRB transcripts were sequenced after all isolated RNA was converted to cDNA. Profiling relied on immunoSEQ multiplex PCR, and the TCRdb table lists in-frame clones only, not all of them. The sample contains almost 350,000 clones, roughly 8% of which appear only once. The sample was central memory CD4+ T cells from blood. The receptors derive from a woman aged 18-35 years in good health.

The chain combines TRBV11-2 with TRBJ2-7; D might be TRBD1 (5 bases). The CDR3 is 14 amino acids. The germline gives CDR1 SGHAT, CDR2 FQNNGV. Trimming cost V 3 bases and J 2 bases, with 11 bases left between them. The CDR3 protein is CASSLDAGPYEQYF. Here the CDR3 DNA reads TGTGCCAGCAGCTTGGACGCAGGGCCCTACGAGCAGTACTTC.

For this clone: An end of the junction differs from the germline gene, which may be a read error. This rearrangement joins TRBV7-7 to TRBJ2-7; tentatively, D is TRBD2 (6 bases). The CDR3 loop spans 15 amino acids. CDR1 is SSHAT and CDR2 is FNYEAQ in the germline V gene (reference sequence). The DNA of the CDR3 is TGTGCTAGCAGCTTAGCGGCAGGTCTGAACCACGAGCAGTACTTC. Translation: CASSLAAGLNHEQYF.

There are many counts of this clone. This sample also contains other DNA sequences that code for the same CDR3. V usage is TRBV7-9 and J usage is TRBJ2-3, with D uncertain. V was trimmed by 3 bases and J by 5 bases, leaving 6 bases between them. Germline V gene sequence: CDR1 SEHNR, CDR2 FQNEAQ (reference sequence). The length of the CDR3 is 12 residues. Here the CDR3 DNA reads TGTGCCAGCAGCTTCCAGCTAGATACGCAGTATTTT. Its translation is CASSFQLDTQYF.

Notes on this clone: Different DNA sequences within this sample yield the same CDR3. The J gene is TRBJ1-1, the V gene TRBV5-1; TRBD1 agrees at 8 bases. The CDR3 runs 14 residues. CDR1 is SGHRS, CDR2 YFSETQ, per germline. Trimming took 3 bases from V and 1 from J; bases not matched to a gene: 2. CDR3 in DNA: TGCGCCAGCAGCTCCGGGACAGGGAACACTGAAGCTTTCTTT. Its translation: CASSSGTGNTEAFF.

In its sample, this clone was seen a few times. The rearrangement joins TRBV19 to TRBJ1-2; 9 positions agree with TRBD1. CDR3 length equals 13 residues. Germline CDR1 LNHDA, CDR2 SQIVND (reference sequence). The J segment lost 8 bases and the V segment lost 5 bases, leaving 6 bases of the junction unmatched. The DNA for the CDR3 is TGTGCCAGTAGTCCACAGGGGGCCGACGGCTACACCTTC. Protein product: CASSPQGADGYTF.

The chain recombines TRBV23-1 with TRBJ2-5, with D maybe TRBD1 (6 bases). The J call may be faulty, since TRBJ2-7 better matches the DNA end. TRBV23-1 is placed among ORFs of uncertain function. The CDR3 has 15 amino acids. The CDR3 nucleotides are TGCGCCAGCAGCCCGGGACACCGGTTTACCTACGAGCAGTACTTC. It codes for CASSPGHRFTYEQYF.

This clone was counted only a few times. The CDR3 protein is CASSLSGQGTHEQFF. The CDR3 DNA follows: TGTGCCAGCAGCTTATCGGGACAGGGTACCCATGAGCAGTTCTTC. The chain is built from TRBV7-3 and TRBJ2-1, with TRBD1 identical over 9 bases. CDR1 SGHTA and CDR2 FQGTGA come from the germline V gene. With 2 bases clipped from V and 8 bases from J, the junction kept 7 bases outside the gene matches. This CDR3 has 15 residues.

This clone was detected a few times. The chain couples TRBV5-4 to TRBJ2-1; 9 bases fit TRBD2. The germline V gene has CDR1 SGHNT and CDR2 YYREEE (reference sequence). The V and J ends lost 4 bases and 7 bases, in that order; junction bases with no gene match: 12. The CDR3 spans 16 residues. The CDR3 bases are TGTGCCAGCAGCGGGGTGGCGGGAGGGCGGTCGAATGAGCAGTTCTTC. Translated: CASSGVAGGRSNEQFF.

The V and J genes are TRBV15 and TRBJ2-4; no firm D call. The V gene's germline CDR1 is LNHNV and CDR2 YYDKDF (reference sequence). The CDR3 loop spans 13 amino acids. V lost 4 bases to trimming and J lost 5 bases, with 9 bases between them. The CDR3 DNA reads TGTGCCACCAGCACCAGCAACCAAAACATTCAGTACTTC. As protein: CATSTSNQNIQYF.

V usage is TRBV23-1 and J usage is TRBJ2-7, with a weak D call TRBD2 (6 bases). TRBV23-1 is assigned to the ORF class and has an uncertain function. The V end was cut by 3 bases, the J end by 3 bases, with 18 bases between. The CDR3 loop spans 16 amino acids. The CDR3 DNA sequence: TGCGCCAGCAGTCATAAGGTGGACGCGGGGTACTACGAGCAGTACTTC. It specifies CASSHKVDAGYYEQYF.

V gene TRBV7-9 combines with J gene TRBJ2-3, with D perhaps matching TRBD1 or TRBD2 (7 bases each). In germline, CDR1 is SEHNR, CDR2 FQNEAQ (reference sequence). The CDR3 spans 17 residues. V was shortened by 5 bases and J by 4 bases, with 22 bases between the two germline ends. The CDR3 loop reads CASSPGRGGYVADTQYF. CDR3 sequence (DNA): TGTGCCAGCAGCCCAGGCAGGGGGGGATATGTAGCAGATACGCAGTATTTT. Drawing the rest from reference TRBV7-9 and TRBJ2-3, the complete variable domain is DTGVSQNPRHKITKRGQNVTFRCDPISEHNRLYWYRQTLGQGPEFLTYFQNEAQLEKSRLLSDRFSAERPKGSFSTLEIQRTEQGDSAMYLCASSPGRGGYVADTQYFGPGTRLTVL.

The rearrangement joins TRBV30 to TRBJ2-7; 12 nucleotides match TRBD2. Germline loops: CDR1 GTSNPN, CDR2 SVGIG (reference sequence). Germline trimming cut 5 bases from V and 1 base from J; bases unmatched to any gene: 15. This CDR3 has 18 amino acids. CDR3 residues: CAWGSPKLAGGESYEQYF. Here the CDR3 DNA reads TGTGCCTGGGGTTCCCCGAAACTAGCGGGAGGTGAATCCTACGAGCAGTACTTC.

The chain is built from TRBV6-5 and TRBJ1-2; tentative D call: TRBD1 (6 bases). The germline V gene encodes CDR1 MNHEY and CDR2 SVGAGI. This CDR3 comprises 13 residues. V gave up 6 bases and J gave up 7 bases, with 15 bases separating them. DNA of the CDR3: TGTGCCAGCAGACCAGGGGTAGAATTTGGCTACACCTTC. It specifies CASRPGVEFGYTF.

This clone was recorded a few times. This clone may be a read error of a much larger clone one base away. This chain joins TRBV11-3 and TRBJ2-5, with D possibly TRBD2 on 6 matching bases. The length of the CDR3 is 13 residues. V dropped 5 bases and J dropped 2 bases, with 9 bases sitting between them. From germline, CDR1 is SGHNT and CDR2 YENEEA. The CDR3 DNA reads as TGTGCCAGCAGCCCGGGGGTACAAGAGACCCAGTACTTC. Protein sequence: CASSPGVQETQYF.

This clone was observed a handful of times. CDR3 residues: CASSFVRVGANVLTF. CDR3 nucleotide sequence: TGTGCCAGCAGTTTCGTCAGGGTAGGGGCCAACGTCCTGACTTTC. The chain recombines TRBV28 with TRBJ2-6; tentative D call: TRBD1 (5 bases). Trimming cost V 3 bases and J 4 bases, with 10 bases left between them. The germline V gene has CDR1 MDHEN and CDR2 SYDVKM. The CDR3 loop spans 15 amino acids.

This sequence joins TRBV15 and TRBJ2-5; no reliable D call. There are 16 residues in the CDR3. Trimming shortened V by 0 bases and J by 4 bases, and 15 bases separated the two germline ends. The V gene's germline CDR1 is LNHNV and CDR2 YYDKDF (reference sequence). The CDR3 region is CATSRDRSVGLETQYF. The CDR3 bases are TGTGCCACCAGCAGAGATCGCAGCGTAGGTTTAGAGACCCAGTACTTC.

The V call is TRBV30, the J call TRBJ2-5, with 9 positions matching TRBD1. This CDR3 has 16 amino acids. The V and J ends lost 3 bases and 1 base, in that order; junction bases with no gene match: 9. CDR1 is GTSNPN and CDR2 is SVGIG in the germline V gene (reference sequence). CDR3 in DNA: TGTGCCTGGAGCGCCTGGGGGGACAGGGCCCAAGAGACCCAGTACTTC. This codes for CAWSAWGDRAQETQYF.

This clone has ten or more counts. This chain links TRBV5-1 with TRBJ2-6; D is uncertain. The CDR3 length is 14 residues. CDR1 SGHRS and CDR2 YFSETQ come from the germline V gene. Deletions cut 1 base from V and 0 bases from J, with 2 bases between. The CDR3 loop is CASSLLSGANVLTF. CDR3 nucleotides: TGCGCCAGCAGCTTGCTCTCTGGGGCCAACGTCCTGACTTTC.

This clone was detected ten times or more. V usage is TRBV4-3 and J usage is TRBJ2-3, with 9 bases fitting TRBD2. Germline CDR1 and CDR2: LGHNA and YSLEER. V lost 4 bases and J lost 0; bases outside the gene matches: 2. CDR3 length equals 15 residues. The CDR3 DNA follows: TGCGCCAGCAGCCGGACTAGCGTTAGCACAGATACGCAGTATTTT. Encoded protein: CASSRTSVSTDTQYF.

The chain carries TRBV4-2 and TRBJ2-3; 10 nucleotides line up with TRBD2. The junction had 5 bases not matched to a gene; V was cut back by 3 bases and J by 2 bases. Germline CDR1 LGHNA, CDR2 YNFKEQ. The CDR3 is made up of 16 amino acids. The CDR3 loop is CASSHYSGGTTDTQYF. DNA for the CDR3: TGTGCCAGCAGCCATTATAGCGGGGGGACCACAGATACGCAGTATTTT.

The chain employs TRBV19 and TRBJ2-1; no clear D. The CDR3 spans 15 residues. V lost 0 bases and J 2 bases, leaving 8 bases between the germline ends. Per germline, CDR1 LNHDA and CDR2 SQIVND (reference sequence). CDR3 nucleotides: TGTGCCAGTAGTATAGAGGCGGACCCCTACAATGAGCAGTTCTTC. Amino acids: CASSIEADPYNEQFF.